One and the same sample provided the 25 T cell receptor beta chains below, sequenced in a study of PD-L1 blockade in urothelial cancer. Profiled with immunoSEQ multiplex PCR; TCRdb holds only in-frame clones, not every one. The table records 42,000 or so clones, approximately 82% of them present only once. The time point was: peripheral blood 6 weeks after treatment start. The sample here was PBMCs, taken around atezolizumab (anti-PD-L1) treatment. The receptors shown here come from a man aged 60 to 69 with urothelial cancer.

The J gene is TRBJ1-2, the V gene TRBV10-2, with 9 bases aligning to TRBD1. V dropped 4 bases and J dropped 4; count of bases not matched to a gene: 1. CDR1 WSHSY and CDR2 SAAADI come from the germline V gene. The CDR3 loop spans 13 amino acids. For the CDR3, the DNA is TGCGCCAGCAGTGGGACAGGGGCCTATGGCTACACCTTC. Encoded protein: CASSGTGAYGYTF.

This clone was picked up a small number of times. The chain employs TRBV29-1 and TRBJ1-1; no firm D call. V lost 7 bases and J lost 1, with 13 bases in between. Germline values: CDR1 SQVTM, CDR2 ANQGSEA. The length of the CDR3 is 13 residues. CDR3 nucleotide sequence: TGCAGCGCCCCTCAAGTGGCGAACACTGAAGCTTTCTTT. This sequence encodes CSAPQVANTEAFF.

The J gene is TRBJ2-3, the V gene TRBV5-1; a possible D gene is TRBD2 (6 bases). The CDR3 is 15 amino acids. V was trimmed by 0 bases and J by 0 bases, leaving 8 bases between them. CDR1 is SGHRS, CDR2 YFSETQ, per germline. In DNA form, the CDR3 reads TGCGCCAGCAGCTTGGCCGGGAGTAGCACAGATACGCAGTATTTT. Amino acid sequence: CASSLAGSSTDTQYF.

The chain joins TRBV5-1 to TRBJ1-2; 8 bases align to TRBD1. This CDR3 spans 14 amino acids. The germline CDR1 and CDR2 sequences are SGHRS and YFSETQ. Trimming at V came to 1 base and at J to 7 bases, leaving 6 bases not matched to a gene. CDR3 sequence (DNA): TGCGCCAGCAGCTTGCAGGACAGGGAACGTGGCTACACCTTC. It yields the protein CASSLQDRERGYTF.

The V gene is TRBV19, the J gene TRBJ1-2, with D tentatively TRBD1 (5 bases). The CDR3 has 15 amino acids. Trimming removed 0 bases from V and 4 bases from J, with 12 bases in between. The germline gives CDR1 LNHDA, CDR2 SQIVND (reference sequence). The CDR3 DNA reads TGTGCCAGTAGTATAGACAGGGTGACTCTCTATGGCTACACCTTC. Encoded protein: CASSIDRVTLYGYTF.

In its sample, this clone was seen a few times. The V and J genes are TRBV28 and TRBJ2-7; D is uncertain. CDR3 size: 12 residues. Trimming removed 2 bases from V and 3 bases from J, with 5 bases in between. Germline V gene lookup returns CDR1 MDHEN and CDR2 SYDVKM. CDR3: CASSLGDYEQYF. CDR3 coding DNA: TGTGCCAGCAGTTTAGGAGACTACGAGCAGTACTTC. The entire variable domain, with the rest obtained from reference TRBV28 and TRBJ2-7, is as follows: DVKVTQSSRYLVKRTGEKVFLECVQDMDHENMFWYRQDPGLGLRLIYFSYDVKMKEKGDIPEGYSVSREKKERFSLILESASTNQTSMYLCASSLGDYEQYFGPGTRLTVT.

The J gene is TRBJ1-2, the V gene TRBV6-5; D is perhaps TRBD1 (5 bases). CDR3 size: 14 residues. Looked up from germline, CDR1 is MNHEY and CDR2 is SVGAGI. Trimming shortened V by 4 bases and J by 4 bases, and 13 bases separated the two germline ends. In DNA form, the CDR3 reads TGTGCCAGCAGTTTTACGACAGAGATCTATGGCTACACCTTC. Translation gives CASSFTTEIYGYTF.

CDR3 sequence (DNA): TGTGCCAGCAGCCCCTGGAGGGTCTCCTCCTACAATGAGCAGTTCTTC. As protein: CASSPWRVSSYNEQFF. This chain links TRBV5-8 with TRBJ2-1, with D perhaps matching TRBD2 (6 bases). The CDR3 is 16 amino acids. Trimming shortened V by 4 bases and J by 0 bases, and 14 bases separated the two germline ends. Per germline, CDR1 SGHTS and CDR2 YDEGEE.

DNA of the CDR3: TGTGCCAGCAGCCACGTAGCGGGAGGAACTGGGGCCAACGTCCTGACTTTC. Amino acid sequence: CASSHVAGGTGANVLTF. This chain connects TRBV7-2 to TRBJ2-6; 10 nucleotides agree with TRBD2. Germline CDR1 and CDR2: SGHTA and FQGNSA. CDR3 size: 17 residues. Losses at the gene ends were 5 bases for V and 2 bases for J; bases not matched to a gene: 6.

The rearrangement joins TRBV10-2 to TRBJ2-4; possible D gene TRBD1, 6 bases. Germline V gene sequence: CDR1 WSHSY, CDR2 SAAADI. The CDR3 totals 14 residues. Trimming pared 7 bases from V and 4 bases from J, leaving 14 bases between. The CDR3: CASIETGTKNIQYF. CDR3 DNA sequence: TGCGCCAGCATCGAGACAGGCACTAAAAACATTCAGTACTTC.

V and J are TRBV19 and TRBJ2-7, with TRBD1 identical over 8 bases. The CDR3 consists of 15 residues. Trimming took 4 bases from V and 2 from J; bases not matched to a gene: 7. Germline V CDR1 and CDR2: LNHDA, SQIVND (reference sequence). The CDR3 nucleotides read TGTGCCAGTAGTAGGGGGGACAGGAATACCTACGAGCAGTACTTC. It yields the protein CASSRGDRNTYEQYF.

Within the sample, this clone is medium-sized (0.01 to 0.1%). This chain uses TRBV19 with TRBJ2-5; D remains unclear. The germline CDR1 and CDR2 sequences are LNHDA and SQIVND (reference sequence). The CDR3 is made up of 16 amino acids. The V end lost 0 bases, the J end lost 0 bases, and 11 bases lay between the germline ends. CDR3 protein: CASSIDLENYQETQYF. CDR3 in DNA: TGTGCCAGTAGTATAGATCTTGAGAATTACCAAGAGACCCAGTACTTC.

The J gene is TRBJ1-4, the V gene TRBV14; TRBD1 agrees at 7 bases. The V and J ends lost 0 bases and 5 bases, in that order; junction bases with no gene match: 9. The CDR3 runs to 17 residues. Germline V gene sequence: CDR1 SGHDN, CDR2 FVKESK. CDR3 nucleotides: TGTGCCAGCAGCCAAGAAGTATCGGGACAGCCAAATGAAAAACTGTTTTTT. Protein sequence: CASSQEVSGQPNEKLFF.

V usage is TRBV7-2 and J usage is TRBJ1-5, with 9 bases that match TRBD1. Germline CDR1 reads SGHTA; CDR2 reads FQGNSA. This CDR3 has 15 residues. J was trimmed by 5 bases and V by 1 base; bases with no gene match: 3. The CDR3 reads CASSLVGTGYQPQHF. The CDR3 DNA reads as TGTGCCAGCAGCTTAGTTGGGACAGGGTATCAGCCCCAGCATTTT.

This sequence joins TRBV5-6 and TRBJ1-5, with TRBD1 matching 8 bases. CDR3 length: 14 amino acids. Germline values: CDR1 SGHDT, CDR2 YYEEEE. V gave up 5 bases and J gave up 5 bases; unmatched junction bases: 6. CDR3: CASSQQGEDQPQHF. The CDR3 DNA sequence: TGTGCCAGCAGTCAACAGGGGGAGGATCAGCCCCAGCATTTT. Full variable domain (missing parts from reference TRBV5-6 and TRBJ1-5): DAGVTQSPTHLIKTRGQQVTLRCSPKSGHDTVSWYQQALGQGPQFIFQYYEEEERQRGNFPDRFSGHQFPNYSSELNVNALLLGDSALYLCASSQQGEDQPQHFGDGTRLSIL.

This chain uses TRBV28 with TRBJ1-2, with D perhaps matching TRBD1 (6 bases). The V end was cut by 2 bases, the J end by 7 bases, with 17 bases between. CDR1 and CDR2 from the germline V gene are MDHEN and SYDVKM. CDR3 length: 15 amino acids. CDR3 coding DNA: TGTGCCAGCAGTTTAAACCCTACAGGGTCGGGTGGCTACACCTTC. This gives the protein CASSLNPTGSGGYTF.

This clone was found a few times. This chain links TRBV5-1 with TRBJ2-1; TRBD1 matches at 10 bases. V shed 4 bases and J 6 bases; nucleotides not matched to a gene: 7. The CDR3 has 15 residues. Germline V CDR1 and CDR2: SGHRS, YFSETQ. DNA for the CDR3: TGCGCCAGCAGCGACCGGGACAGGGGAACCAATGAGCAGTTCTTC. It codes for CASSDRDRGTNEQFF.

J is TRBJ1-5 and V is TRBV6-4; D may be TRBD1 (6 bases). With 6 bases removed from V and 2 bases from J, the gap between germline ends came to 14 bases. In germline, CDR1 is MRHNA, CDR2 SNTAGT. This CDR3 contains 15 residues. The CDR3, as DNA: TGTGCCAGCAGAAAAATGACAGGACGCAATCAGCCCCAGCATTTT. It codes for CASRKMTGRNQPQHF.

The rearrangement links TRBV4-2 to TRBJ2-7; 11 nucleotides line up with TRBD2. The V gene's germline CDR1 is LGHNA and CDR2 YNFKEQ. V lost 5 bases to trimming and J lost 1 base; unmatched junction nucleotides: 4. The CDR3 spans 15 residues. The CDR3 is CASSGTSGVSYEQYF. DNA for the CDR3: TGTGCCAGCAGCGGGACTAGCGGCGTTTCCTACGAGCAGTACTTC.

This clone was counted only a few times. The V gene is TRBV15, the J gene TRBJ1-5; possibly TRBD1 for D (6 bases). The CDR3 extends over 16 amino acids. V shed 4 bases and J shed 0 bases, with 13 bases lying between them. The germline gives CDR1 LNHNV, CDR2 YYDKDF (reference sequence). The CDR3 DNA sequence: TGTGCCACCAGCAACCCCGCCAGGGGTAGCAATCAGCCCCAGCATTTT. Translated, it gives CATSNPARGSNQPQHF.

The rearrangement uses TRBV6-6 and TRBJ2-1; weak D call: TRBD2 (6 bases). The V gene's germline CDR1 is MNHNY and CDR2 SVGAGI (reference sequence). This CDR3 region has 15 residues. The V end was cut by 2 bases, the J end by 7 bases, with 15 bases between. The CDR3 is CASSYEGLSGNEQFF. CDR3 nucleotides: TGTGCCAGCAGTTACGAGGGACTTTCAGGAAATGAGCAGTTCTTC.

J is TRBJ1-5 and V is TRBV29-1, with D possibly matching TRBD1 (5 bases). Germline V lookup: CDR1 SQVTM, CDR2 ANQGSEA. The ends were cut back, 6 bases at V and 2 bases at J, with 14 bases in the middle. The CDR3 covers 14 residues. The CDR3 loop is CSVGGGAGNQPQHF. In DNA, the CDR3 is TGCAGCGTAGGTGGAGGGGCGGGCAATCAGCCCCAGCATTTT.

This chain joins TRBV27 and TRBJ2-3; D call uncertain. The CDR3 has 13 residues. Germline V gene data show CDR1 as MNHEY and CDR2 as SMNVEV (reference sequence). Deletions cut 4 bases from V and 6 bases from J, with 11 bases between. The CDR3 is CASSSLSRDTQYF. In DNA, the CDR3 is TGTGCCAGCAGTTCATTAAGCCGGGATACGCAGTATTTT.

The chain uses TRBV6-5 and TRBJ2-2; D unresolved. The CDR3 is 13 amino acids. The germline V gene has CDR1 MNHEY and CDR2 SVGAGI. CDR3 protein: CGLRNTNTGELFF. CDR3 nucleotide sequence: TGTGGGCTCAGGAATACGAACACCGGGGAGCTGTTTTTT.

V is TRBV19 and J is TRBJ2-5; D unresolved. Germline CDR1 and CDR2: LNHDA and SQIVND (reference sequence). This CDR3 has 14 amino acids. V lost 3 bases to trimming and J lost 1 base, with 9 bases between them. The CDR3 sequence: CASSMGRPQETQYF. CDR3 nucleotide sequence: TGTGCCAGTAGTATGGGCAGACCCCAAGAGACCCAGTACTTC.